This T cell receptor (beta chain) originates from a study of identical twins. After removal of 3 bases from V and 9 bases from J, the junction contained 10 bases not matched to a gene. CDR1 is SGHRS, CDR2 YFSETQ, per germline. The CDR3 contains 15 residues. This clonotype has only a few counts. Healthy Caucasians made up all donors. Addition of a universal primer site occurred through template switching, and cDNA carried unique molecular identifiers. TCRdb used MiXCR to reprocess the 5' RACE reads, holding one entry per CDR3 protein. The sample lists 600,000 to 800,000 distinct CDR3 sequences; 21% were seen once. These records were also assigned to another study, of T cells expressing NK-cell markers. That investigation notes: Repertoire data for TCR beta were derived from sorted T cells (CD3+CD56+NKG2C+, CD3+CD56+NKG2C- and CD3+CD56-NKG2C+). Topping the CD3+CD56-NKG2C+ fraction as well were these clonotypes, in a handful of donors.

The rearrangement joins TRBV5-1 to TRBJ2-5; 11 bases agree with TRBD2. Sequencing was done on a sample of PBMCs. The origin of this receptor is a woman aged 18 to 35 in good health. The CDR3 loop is CASSSTGTSGSSQYF. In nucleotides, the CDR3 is TGCGCCAGCAGCTCAACCGGGACTAGCGGATCATCCCAGTACTTC.